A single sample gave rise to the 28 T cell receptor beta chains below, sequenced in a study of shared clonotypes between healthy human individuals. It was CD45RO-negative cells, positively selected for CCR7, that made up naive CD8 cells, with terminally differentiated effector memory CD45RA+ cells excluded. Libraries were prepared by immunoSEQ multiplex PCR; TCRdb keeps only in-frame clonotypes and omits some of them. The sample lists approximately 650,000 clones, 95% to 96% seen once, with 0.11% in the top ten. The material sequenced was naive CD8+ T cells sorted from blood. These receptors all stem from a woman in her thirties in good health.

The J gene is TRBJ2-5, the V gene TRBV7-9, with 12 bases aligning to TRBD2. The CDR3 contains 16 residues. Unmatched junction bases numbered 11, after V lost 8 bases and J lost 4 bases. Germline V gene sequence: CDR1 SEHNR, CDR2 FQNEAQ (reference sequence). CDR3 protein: CASFGLAGLRGETQYF. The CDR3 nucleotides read TGTGCCAGCTTCGGACTAGCGGGGCTTCGGGGAGAGACCCAGTACTTC. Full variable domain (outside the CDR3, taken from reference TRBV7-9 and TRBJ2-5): DTGVSQNPRHKITKRGQNVTFRCDPISEHNRLYWYRQTLGQGPEFLTYFQNEAQLEKSRLLSDRFSAERPKGSFSTLEIQRTEQGDSAMYLCASFGLAGLRGETQYFGPGTRLLVL.

CDR3 region: CASSFSGVANTGELFF. The CDR3 nucleotides read TGTGCCAGCAGTTTTAGCGGGGTCGCGAACACCGGGGAGCTGTTTTTT. The chain combines TRBV27 with TRBJ2-2, with TRBD2 matching over 8 bases. Germline V gives CDR1 MNHEY, CDR2 SMNVEV (reference sequence). CDR3 length: 16 residues. The V segment lost 3 bases and the J segment 0 bases; nucleotides outside the gene matches: 3.

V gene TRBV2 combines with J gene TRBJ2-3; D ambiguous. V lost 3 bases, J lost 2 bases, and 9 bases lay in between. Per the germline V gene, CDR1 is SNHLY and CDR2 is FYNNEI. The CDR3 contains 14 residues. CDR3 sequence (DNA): TGTGCCAGCAGTGAGAACTTCAACACAGATACGCAGTATTTT. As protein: CASSENFNTDTQYF.

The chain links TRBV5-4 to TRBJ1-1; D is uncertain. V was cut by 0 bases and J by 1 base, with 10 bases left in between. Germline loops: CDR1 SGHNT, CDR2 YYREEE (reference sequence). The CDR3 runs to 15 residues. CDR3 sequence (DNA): TGTGCCAGCAGCTTGGATTTGGATGCGAACACTGAAGCTTTCTTT. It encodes CASSLDLDANTEAFF.

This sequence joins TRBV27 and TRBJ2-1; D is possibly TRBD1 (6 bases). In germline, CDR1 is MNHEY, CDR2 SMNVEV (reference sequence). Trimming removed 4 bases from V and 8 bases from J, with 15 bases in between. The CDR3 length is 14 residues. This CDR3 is CASSSYRVSDEQFF. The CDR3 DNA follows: TGTGCCAGCAGTTCCTACAGGGTTAGCGATGAGCAGTTCTTC.

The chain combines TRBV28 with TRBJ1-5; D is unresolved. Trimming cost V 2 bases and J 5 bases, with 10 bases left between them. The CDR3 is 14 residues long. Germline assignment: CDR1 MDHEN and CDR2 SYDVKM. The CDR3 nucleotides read TGTGCCAGCAGTTTACGAGGTTCCGATCAGCCCCAGCATTTT. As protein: CASSLRGSDQPQHF.

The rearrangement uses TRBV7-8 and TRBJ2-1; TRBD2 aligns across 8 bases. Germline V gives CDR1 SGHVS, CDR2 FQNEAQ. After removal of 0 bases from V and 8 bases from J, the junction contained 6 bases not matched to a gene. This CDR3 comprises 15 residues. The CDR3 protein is CASSLAALAGDEQFF. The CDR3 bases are TGTGCCAGCAGCTTAGCAGCCCTAGCGGGCGATGAGCAGTTCTTC. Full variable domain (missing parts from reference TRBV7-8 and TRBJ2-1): GAGVSQSPRYKVAKRGQDVALRCDPISGHVSLFWYQQALGQGPEFLTYFQNEAQLDKSGLPSDRFFAERPEGSVSTLKIQRTQQEDSAVYLCASSLAALAGDEQFFGPGTRLTVL.

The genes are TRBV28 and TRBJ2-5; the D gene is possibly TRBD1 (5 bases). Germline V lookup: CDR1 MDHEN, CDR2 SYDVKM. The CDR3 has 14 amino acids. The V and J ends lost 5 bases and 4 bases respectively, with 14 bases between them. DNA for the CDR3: TGTGCCAGCAGTCCCAATCCAGGGTTAGAGACCCAGTACTTC. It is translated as CASSPNPGLETQYF.

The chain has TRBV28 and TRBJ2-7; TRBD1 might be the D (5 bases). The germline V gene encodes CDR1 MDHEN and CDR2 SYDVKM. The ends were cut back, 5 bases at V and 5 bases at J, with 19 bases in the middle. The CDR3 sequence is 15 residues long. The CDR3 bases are TGTGCCAGCAGTGCATCGGACGAGTCAGGGAACGAGCAGTACTTC. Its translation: CASSASDESGNEQYF.

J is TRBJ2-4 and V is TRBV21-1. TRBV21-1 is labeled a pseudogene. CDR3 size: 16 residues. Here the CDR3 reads CASSKAPLLAKNIQYF. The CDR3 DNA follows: TGTGCCAGCAGCAAAGCCCCGTTGCTAGCCAAAAACATTCAGTACTTC.

CDR3 in DNA: TGTGCCAGCAGCTTGGAAGGGCGACGGGAGGAGCAGTACTTC. This translates into CASSLEGRREEQYF. The gene calls are TRBV13 and TRBJ2-7; tentatively, D is TRBD2 (6 bases). CDR1 PRHDT and CDR2 FYEKMQ come from the germline V gene (reference sequence). V was cut by 3 bases and J by 7 bases, with 16 bases left in between. The length of the CDR3 is 14 residues.

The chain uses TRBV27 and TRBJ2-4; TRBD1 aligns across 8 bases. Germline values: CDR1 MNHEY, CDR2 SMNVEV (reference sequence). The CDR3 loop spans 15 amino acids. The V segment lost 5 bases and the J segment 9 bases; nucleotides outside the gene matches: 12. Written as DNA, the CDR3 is TGTGCCAGCAGTGCTCCCTTACAGGGGGATAGCATTCAGTACTTC. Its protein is CASSAPLQGDSIQYF.

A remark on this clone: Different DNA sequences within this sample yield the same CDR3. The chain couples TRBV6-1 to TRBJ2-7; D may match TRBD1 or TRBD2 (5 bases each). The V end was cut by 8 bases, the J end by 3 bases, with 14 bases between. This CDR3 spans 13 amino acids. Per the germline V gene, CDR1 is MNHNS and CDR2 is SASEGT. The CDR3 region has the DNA TGTGCCAGCTCAGAGGGGCCCAACTACGAGCAGTACTTC. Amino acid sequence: CASSEGPNYEQYF.

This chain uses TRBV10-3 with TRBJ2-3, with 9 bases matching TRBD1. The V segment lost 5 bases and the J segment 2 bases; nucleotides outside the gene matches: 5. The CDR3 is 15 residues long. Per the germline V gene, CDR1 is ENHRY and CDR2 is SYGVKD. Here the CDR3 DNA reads TGTGCCATCAGTAGGGACAGGGCAGCCACAGATACGCAGTATTTT. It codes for CAISRDRAATDTQYF.

The CDR3 loop is CASSQEMGTISTDTQYF. The CDR3 region has the DNA TGCGCCAGCAGCCAAGAAATGGGAACCATAAGCACAGATACGCAGTATTTT. The rearrangement joins TRBV4-1 to TRBJ2-3; D not resolved. Germline V gene data show CDR1 as MGHRA and CDR2 as YSYEKL. V was pared by 0 bases and J by 0 bases, with 13 bases between. The CDR3 loop spans 17 amino acids.

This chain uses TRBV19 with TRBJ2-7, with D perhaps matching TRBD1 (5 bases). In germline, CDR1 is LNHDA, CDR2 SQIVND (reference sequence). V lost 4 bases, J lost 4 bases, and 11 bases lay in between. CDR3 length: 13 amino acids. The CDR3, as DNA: TGTGCCAGTAGTAGCGCGACAGCATACGAGCAGTACTTC. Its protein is CASSSATAYEQYF.

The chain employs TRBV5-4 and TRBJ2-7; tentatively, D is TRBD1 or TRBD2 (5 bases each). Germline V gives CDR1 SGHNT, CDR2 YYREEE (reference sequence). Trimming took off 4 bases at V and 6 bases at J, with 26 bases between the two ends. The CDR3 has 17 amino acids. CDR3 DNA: TGTGCCAGCAGCCCGACCCTTTGGGGGTCGGGCTACTCCGAGCAGTACTTC. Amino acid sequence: CASSPTLWGSGYSEQYF.

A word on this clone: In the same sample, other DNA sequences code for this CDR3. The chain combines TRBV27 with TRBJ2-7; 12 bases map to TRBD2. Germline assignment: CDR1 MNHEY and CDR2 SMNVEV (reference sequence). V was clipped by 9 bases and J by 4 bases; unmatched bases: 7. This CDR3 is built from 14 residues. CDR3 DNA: TGTGCCAGTTCGTGGACTAGCGGGACTTACGAGCAGTACTTC. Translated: CASSWTSGTYEQYF.

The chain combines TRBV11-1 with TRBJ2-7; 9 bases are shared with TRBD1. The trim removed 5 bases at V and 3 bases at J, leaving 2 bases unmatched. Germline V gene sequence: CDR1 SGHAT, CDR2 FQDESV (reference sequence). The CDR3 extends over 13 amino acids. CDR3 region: CASSPGQGYEQYF. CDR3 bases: TGTGCCAGCAGCCCGGGACAGGGCTACGAGCAGTACTTC.

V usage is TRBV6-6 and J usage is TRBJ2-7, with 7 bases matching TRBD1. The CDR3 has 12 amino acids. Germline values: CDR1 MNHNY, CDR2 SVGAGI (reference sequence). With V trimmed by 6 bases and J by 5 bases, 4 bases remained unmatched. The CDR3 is CASSVTGDEQYF. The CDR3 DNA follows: TGTGCCAGCAGCGTCACAGGGGACGAGCAGTACTTC.

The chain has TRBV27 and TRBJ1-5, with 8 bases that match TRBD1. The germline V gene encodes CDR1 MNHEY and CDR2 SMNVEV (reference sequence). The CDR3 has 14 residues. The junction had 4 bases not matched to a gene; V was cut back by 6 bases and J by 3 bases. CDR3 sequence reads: CASRTGASNQPQHF. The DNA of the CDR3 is TGTGCCAGCAGGACAGGGGCCTCCAATCAGCCCCAGCATTTT.

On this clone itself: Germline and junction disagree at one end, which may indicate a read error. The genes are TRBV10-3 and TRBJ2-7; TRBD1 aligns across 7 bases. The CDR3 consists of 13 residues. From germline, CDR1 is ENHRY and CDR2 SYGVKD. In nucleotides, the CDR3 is TGTGCCAGCAGTCAGGGACAGCGAGACGAGCAGTACTTC. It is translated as CASSQGQRDEQYF.

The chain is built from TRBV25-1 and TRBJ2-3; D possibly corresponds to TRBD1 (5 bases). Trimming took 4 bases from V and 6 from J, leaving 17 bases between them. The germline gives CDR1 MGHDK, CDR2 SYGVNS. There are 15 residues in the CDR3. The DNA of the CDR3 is TGTGCCAGCAGTGTTCAAAGGGGCCCCTTGGATACGCAGTATTTT. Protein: CASSVQRGPLDTQYF. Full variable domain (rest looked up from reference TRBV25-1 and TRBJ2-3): EADIYQTPRYLVIGTGKKITLECSQTMGHDKMYWYQQDPGMELHLIHYSYGVNSTEKGDLSSESTVSRIRTEHFPLTLESARPSHTSQYLCASSVQRGPLDTQYFGPGTRLTVL.

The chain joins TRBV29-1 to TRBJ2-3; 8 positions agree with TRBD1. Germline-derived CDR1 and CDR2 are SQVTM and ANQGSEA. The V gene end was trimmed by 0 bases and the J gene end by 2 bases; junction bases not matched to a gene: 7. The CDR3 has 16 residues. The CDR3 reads CSVEDMDRAHTDTQYF. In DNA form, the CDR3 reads TGCAGCGTTGAAGATATGGACAGGGCCCACACAGATACGCAGTATTTT.

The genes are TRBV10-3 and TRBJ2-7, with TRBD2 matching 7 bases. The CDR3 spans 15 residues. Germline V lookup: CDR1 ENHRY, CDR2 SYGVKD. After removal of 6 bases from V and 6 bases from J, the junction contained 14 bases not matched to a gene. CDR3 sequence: CAIRGEGDRVGEQYF. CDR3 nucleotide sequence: TGTGCCATCAGGGGGGAGGGTGACCGGGTCGGCGAGCAGTACTTC.

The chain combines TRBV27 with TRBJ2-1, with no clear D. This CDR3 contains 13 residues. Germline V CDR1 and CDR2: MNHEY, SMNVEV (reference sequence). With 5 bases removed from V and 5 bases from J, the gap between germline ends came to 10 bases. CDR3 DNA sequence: TGTGCCAGCAGTCATGGACGGAACAATGAGCAGTTCTTC. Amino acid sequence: CASSHGRNNEQFF.

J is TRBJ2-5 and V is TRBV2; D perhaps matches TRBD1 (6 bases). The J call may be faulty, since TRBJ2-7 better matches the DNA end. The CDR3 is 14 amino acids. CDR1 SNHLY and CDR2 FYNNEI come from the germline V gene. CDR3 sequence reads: CASSEIYRVHEQYF. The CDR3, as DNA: TGTGCCAGCAGTGAAATATACAGGGTCCACGAGCAGTACTTC.

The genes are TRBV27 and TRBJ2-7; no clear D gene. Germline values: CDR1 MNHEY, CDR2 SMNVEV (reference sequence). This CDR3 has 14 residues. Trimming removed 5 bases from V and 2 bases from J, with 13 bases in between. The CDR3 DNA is TGTGCCAGCAGTCCACGCATGTCCCCCTACGAGCAGTACTTC. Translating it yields CASSPRMSPYEQYF.